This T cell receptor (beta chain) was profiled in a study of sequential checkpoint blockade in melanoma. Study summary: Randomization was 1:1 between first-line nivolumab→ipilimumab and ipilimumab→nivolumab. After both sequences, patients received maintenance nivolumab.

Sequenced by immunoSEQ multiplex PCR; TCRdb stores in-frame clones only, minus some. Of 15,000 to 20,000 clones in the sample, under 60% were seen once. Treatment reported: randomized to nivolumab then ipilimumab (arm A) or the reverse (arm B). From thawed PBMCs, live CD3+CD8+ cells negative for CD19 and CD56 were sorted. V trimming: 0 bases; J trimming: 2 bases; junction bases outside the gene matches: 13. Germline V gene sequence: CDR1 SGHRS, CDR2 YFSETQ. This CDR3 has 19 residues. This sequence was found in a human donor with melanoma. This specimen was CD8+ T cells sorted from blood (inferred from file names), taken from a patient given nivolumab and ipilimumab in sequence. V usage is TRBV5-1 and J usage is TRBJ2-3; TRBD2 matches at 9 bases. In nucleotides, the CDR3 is TGCGCCAGCAGCTTGGATGTAGCGGGAGTTTCACCCGACACAGATACGCAGTATTTT. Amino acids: CASSLDVAGVSPDTDTQYF.